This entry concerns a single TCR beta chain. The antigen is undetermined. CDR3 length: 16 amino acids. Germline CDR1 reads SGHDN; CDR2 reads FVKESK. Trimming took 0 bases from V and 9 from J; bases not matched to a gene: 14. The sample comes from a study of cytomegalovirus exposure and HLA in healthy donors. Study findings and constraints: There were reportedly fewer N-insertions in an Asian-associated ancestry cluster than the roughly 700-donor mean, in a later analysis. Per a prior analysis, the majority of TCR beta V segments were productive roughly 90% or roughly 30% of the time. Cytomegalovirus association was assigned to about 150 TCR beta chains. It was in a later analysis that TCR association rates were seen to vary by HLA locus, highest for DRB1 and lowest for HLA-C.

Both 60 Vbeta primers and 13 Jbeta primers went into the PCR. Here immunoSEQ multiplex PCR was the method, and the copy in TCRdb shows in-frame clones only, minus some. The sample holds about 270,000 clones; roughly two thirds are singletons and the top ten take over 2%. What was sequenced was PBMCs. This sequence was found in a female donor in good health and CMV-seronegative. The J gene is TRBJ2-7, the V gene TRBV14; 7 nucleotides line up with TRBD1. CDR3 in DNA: TGTGCCAGCAGCCAAGATTATGCGACAGGGTTCATCGTGCAGTACTTC. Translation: CASSQDYATGFIVQYF.